This paragraph reports one T cell receptor beta chain. Its antigen is not known. This CDR3 contains 19 residues. In germline, CDR1 is SGHVS, CDR2 FQNEAQ. Trimming removed 1 base at V and 6 bases at J, with 22 bases between. These data come from a study of OX40 agonist ivuxolimab in advanced cancers. Study-level information: A history of anti-PD-1, anti-PD-L1 or anti-CTLA-4 therapy was acceptable, and about 40% had some.

Study conclusions and caveats: The antigens recognized by the expanded peripheral T cells, that is their antigen specificity, were not determined.

Assay used: immunoSEQ multiplex PCR; TCRdb lists only in-frame clones, some missing. The table records under 55,000 clones, roughly 84% of them present only once. This receptor was obtained from an adult with an advanced solid tumor such as melanoma, head and neck, liver or kidney cancer. The material was CD4+ or CD8+ T cells sorted from blood, obtained in a trial of the OX40 agonist ivuxolimab. The V gene is TRBV7-8, the J gene TRBJ1-6, with D possibly being TRBD1 (6 bases). The CDR3 spells CASSLEESGVPYFNSPLHF. CDR3 DNA sequence: TGTGCCAGCAGCTTAGAGGAGTCAGGGGTCCCTTATTTTAATTCACCCCTCCACTTT. The entire variable domain, with the rest obtained from reference TRBV7-8 and TRBJ1-6, is as follows: GAGVSQSPRYKVAKRGQDVALRCDPISGHVSLFWYQQALGQGPEFLTYFQNEAQLDKSGLPSDRFFAERPEGSVSTLKIQRTQQEDSAVYLCASSLEESGVPYFNSPLHFGNGTRLTVT.